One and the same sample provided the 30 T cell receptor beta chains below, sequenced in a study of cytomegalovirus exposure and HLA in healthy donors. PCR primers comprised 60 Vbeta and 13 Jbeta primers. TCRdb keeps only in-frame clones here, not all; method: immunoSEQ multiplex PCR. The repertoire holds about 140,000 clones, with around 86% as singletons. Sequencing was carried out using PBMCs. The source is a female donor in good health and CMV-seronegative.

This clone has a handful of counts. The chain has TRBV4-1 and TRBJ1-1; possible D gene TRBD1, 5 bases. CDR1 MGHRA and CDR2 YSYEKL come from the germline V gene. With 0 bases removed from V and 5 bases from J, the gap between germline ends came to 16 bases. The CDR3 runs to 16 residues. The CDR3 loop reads CASSQDRWQGVTEAFF. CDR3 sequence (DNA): TGCGCCAGCAGCCAAGACCGGTGGCAGGGTGTTACTGAAGCTTTCTTT.

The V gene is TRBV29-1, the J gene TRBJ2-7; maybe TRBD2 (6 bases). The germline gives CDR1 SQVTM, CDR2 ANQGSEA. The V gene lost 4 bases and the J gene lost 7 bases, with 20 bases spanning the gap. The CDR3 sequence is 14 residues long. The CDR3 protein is CSVGGLTGAGEQYF. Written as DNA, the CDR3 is TGCAGCGTTGGGGGCCTAACGGGAGCGGGTGAGCAGTACTTC.

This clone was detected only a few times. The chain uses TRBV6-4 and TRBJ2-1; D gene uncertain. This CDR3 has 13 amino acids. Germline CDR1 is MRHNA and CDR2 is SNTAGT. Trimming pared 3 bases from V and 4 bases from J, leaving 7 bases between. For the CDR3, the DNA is TGTGCCAGCAGTGATAGACTGTACAATGAGCAGTTCTTC. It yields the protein CASSDRLYNEQFF.

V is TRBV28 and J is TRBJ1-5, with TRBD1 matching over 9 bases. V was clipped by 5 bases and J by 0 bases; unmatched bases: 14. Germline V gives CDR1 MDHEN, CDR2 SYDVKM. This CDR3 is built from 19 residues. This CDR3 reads CASSRTGGFRVYSNQPQHF. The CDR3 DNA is TGTGCCAGCAGTCGCACAGGGGGCTTCAGAGTTTATAGCAATCAGCCCCAGCATTTT.

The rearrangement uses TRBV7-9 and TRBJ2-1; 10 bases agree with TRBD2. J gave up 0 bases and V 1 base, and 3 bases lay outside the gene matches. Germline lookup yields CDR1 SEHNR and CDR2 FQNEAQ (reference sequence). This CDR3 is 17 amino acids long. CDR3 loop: CASSLGASGGSYNEQFF. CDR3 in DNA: TGTGCCAGCAGCTTAGGCGCTAGCGGGGGCTCCTACAATGAGCAGTTCTTC. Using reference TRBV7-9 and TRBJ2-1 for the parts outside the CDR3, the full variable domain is DTGVSQNPRHKITKRGQNVTFRCDPISEHNRLYWYRQTLGQGPEFLTYFQNEAQLEKSRLLSDRFSAERPKGSFSTLEIQRTEQGDSAMYLCASSLGASGGSYNEQFFGPGTRLTVL.

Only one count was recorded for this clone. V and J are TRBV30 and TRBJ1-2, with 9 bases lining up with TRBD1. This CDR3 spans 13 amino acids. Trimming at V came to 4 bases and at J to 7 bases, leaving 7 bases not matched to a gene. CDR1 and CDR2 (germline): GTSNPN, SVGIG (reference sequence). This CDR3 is CAWTGGQGTGYTF. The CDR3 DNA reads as TGTGCCTGGACGGGGGGACAGGGAACTGGCTACACCTTC.

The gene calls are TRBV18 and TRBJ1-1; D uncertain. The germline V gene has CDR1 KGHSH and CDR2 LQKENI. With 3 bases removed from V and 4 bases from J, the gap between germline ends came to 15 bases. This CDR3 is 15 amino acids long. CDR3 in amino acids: CASSPRAREGTEAFF. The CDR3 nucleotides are TGTGCCAGCTCACCCCGGGCGAGGGAAGGCACTGAAGCTTTCTTT. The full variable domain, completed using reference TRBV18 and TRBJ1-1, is NAGVMQNPRHLVRRRGQEARLRCSPMKGHSHVYWYRQLPEEGLKFMVYLQKENIIDESGMPKERFSAEFPKEGPSILRIQQVVRGDSAAYFCASSPRAREGTEAFFGQGTRLTVV.

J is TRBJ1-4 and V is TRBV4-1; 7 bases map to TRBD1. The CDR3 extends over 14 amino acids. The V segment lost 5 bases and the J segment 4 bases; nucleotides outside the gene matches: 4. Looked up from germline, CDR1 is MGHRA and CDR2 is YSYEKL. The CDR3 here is CASSGRGNNEKLFF. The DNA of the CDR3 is TGCGCCAGCAGCGGCAGGGGGAATAATGAAAAACTGTTTTTT.

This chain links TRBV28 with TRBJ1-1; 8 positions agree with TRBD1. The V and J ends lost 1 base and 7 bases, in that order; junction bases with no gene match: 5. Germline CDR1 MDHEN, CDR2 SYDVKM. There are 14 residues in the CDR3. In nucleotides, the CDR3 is TGTGCCAGCAGTTTATCGGACAGGGTGATTGAAGCTTTCTTT. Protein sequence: CASSLSDRVIEAFF.

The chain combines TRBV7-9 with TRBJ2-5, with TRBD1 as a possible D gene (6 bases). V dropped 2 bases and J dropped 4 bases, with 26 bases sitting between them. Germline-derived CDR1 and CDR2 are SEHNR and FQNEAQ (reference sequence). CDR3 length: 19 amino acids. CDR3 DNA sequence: TGTGCCAGCAGCTTAAGAGGGACCCGGGACATAGCGTATCTAGAGACCCAGTACTTC. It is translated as CASSLRGTRDIAYLETQYF.

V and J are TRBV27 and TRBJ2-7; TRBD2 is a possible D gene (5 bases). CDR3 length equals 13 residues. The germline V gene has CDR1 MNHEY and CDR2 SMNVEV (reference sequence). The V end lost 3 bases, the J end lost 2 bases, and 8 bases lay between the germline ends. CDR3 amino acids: CASSFEGPYEQYF. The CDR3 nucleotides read TGTGCCAGCAGTTTTGAGGGCCCCTACGAGCAGTACTTC.

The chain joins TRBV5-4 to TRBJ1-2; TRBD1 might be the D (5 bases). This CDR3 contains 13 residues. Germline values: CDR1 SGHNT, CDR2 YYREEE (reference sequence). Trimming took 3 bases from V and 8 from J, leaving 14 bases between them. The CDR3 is CASSWGHRDGYTF. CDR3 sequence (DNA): TGTGCCAGCAGCTGGGGCCATCGCGACGGCTACACCTTC.

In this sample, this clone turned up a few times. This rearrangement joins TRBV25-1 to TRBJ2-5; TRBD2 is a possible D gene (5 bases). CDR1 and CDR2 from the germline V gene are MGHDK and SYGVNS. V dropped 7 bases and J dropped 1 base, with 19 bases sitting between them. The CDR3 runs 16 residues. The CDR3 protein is CASTPTRGGTQETQYF. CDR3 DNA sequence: TGTGCCAGCACCCCGACCCGGGGTGGAACCCAAGAGACCCAGTACTTC.

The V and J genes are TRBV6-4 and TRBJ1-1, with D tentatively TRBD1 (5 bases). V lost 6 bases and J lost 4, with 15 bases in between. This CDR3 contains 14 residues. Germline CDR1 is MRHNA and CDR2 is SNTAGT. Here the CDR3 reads CASRASQGSTEAFF. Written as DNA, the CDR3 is TGTGCCAGCAGGGCTAGTCAGGGAAGCACTGAAGCTTTCTTT.

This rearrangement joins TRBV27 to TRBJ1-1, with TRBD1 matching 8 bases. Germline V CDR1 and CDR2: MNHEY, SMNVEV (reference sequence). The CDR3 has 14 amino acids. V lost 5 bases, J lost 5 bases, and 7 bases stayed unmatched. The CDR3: CASSPRTGSTEAFF. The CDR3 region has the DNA TGTGCCAGCAGTCCCCGGACAGGGTCAACTGAAGCTTTCTTT.

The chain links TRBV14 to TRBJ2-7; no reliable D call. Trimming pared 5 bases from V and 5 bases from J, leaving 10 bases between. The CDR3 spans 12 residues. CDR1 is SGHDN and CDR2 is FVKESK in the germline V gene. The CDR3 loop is CASSSRWDEQYF. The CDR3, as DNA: TGTGCCAGCAGCTCTAGGTGGGACGAGCAGTACTTC.

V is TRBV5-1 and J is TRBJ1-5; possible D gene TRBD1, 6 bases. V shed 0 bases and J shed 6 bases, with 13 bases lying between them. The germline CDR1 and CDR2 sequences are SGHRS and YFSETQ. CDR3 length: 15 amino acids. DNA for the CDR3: TGCGCCAGCAGCTTGGAAGGGGGAAGGGGTCAGCCCCAGCATTTT. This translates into CASSLEGGRGQPQHF. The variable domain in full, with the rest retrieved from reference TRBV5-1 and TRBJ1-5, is KAGVTQTPRYLIKTRGQQVTLSCSPISGHRSVSWYQQTPGQGLQFLFEYFSETQRNKGNFPGRFSGRQFSNSRSEMNVSTLELGDSALYLCASSLEGGRGQPQHFGDGTRLSIL.

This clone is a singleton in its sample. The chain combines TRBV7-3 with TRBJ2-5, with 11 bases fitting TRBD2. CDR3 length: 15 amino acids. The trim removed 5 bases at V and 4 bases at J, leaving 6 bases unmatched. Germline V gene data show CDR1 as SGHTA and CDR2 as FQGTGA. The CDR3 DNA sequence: TGTGCCAGCAGCCTCGGGGGACTAGCGGTAGAGACCCAGTACTTC. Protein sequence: CASSLGGLAVETQYF.

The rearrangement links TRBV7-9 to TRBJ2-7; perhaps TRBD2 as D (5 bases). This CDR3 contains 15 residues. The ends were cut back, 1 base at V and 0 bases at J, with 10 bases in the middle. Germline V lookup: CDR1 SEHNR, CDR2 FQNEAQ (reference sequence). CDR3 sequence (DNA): TGTGCCAGCAGCTTAGAGCGGACGAGCTCCTACGAGCAGTACTTC. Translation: CASSLERTSSYEQYF.

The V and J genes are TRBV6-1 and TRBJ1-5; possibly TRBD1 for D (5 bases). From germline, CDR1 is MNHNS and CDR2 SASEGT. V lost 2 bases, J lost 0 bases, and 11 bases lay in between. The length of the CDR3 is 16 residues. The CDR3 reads CASSEWDWDSNQPQHF. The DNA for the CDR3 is TGTGCCAGCAGTGAATGGGACTGGGATAGCAATCAGCCCCAGCATTTT.

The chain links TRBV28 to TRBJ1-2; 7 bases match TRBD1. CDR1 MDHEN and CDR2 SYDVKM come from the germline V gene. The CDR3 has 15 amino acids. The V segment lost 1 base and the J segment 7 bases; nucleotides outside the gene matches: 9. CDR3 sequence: CASSLLDRTAGGYTF. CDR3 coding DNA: TGTGCCAGCAGTTTATTGGACAGGACGGCTGGTGGCTACACCTTC.

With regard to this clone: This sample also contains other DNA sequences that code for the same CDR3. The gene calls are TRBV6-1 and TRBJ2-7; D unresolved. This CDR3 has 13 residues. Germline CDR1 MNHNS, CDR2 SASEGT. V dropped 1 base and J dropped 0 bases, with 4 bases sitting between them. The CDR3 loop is CASSEGLSYEQYF. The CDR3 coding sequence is TGTGCCAGCAGTGAAGGACTCTCCTACGAGCAGTACTTC.

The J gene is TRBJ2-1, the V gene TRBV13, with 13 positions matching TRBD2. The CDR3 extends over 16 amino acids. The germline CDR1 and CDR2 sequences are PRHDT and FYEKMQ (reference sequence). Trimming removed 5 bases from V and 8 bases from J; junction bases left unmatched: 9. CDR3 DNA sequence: TGTGCCAGCAGCACACACGGGACTAGCGGGATGTATGAGCAGTTCTTC. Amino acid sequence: CASSTHGTSGMYEQFF.

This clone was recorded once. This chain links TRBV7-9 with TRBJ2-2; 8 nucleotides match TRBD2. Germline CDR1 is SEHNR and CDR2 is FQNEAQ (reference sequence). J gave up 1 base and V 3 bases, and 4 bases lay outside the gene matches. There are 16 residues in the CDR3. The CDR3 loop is CASSFLAGKNTGELFF. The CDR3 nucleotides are TGTGCCAGCAGCTTTCTAGCGGGCAAGAACACCGGGGAGCTGTTTTTT.

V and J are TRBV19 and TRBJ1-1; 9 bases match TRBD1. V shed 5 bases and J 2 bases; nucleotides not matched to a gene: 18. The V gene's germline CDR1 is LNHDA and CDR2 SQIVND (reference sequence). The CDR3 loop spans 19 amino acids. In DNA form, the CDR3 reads TGTGCCAGTAGTCCCTTGCGTCGGGGACAGGGAGTCCCTAACACTGAAGCTTTCTTT. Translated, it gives CASSPLRRGQGVPNTEAFF.

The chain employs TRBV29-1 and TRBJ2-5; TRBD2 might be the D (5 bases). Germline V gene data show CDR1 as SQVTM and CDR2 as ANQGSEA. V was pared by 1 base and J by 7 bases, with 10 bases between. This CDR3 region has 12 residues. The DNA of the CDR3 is TGCAGCGTTGAAGGGGATGCGGGGACCCAGTACTTC. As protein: CSVEGDAGTQYF.

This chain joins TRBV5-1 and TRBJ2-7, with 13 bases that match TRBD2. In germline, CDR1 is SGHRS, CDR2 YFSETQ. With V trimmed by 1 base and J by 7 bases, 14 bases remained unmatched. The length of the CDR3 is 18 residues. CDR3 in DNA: TGCGCCAGCAGCTTGAAGACTAGCGGGAGGTTCAGCCCTCGTGAGCAGTACTTC. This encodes CASSLKTSGRFSPREQYF.

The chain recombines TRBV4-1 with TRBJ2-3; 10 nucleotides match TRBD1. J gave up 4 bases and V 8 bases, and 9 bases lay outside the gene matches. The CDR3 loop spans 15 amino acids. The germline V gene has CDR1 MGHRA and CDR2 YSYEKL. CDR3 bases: TGCGCCAGCTCCGGGACAGGGGCGGGTGCAGATACGCAGTATTTT. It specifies CASSGTGAGADTQYF.

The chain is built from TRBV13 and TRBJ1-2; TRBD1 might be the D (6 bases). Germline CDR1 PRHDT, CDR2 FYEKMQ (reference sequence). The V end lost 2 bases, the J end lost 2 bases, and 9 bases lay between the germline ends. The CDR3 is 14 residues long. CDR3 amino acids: CASSLLGANYGYTF. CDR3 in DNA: TGTGCCAGCAGCTTACTGGGGGCGAACTATGGCTACACCTTC.

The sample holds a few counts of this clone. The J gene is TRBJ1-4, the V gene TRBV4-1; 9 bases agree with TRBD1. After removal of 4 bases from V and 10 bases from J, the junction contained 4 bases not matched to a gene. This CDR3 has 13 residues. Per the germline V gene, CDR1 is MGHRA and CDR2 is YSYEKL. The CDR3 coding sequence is TGCGCCAGCAGCCTGGGACAGGGTGGAAAACTGTTTTTT. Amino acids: CASSLGQGGKLFF.